Included here is one T cell receptor beta chain sequence, with context. The antigen remains unidentified. The CDR3 has 16 amino acids. CDR1 is SGHTA and CDR2 is FQGNSA in the germline V gene. V was shortened by 1 base and J by 4 bases, with 14 bases between the two germline ends. Here immunoSEQ multiplex PCR was the method, and the copy in TCRdb shows in-frame clones only, minus some. The sample holds millions of clones, over 85% seen once. This sample was included in a study of shared clonotypes between healthy human individuals. Broader study findings: Memory subsets generally showed lower estimated richness than naive subsets.

Sequencing was done on a sample of naive CD4+ T cells from PBMCs. The subset is: CD45RA+ positively selected. The TCR was taken from a man between 18 and 35 years old in good health. Some clones in this sample may be carry-over from other donors' samples. V gene TRBV7-2 combines with J gene TRBJ2-1; possible D gene TRBD2, 5 bases. The CDR3 DNA follows: TGTGCCAGCAGCTTAGTGTCGGGGTCCCTTTACAATGAGCAGTTCTTC. It yields the protein CASSLVSGSLYNEQFF. The full variable domain, completed using reference TRBV7-2 and TRBJ2-1, is GAGVSQSPSNKVTEKGKDVELRCDPISGHTALYWYRQSLGQGLEFLIYFQGNSAPDKSGLPSDRFSAERTGGSVSTLTIQRTQQEDSAVYLCASSLVSGSLYNEQFFGPGTRLTVL.